The sequence of this T cell receptor beta chain was determined in a study of shared clonotypes between healthy human individuals. This clone was seen just once. The CDR3 runs to 15 residues. With 4 bases removed from V and 4 bases from J, the gap between germline ends came to 13 bases. Germline CDR1 reads MNHEY; CDR2 reads SMNVEV (reference sequence). TCRdb's copy holds only in-frame clones and misses some; the assay was immunoSEQ multiplex PCR. This sample has some 2,000,000 clones; roughly 95% occur once, and the top ten carry around 0.13%. The rearrangement joins TRBV27 to TRBJ2-2; D remains unclear. This TCR came from a man in his late teens or twenties in good health. The specimen sequenced was naive CD4+ T cells sorted from blood. Subset of the sample: CD45RA+ positively selected. In nucleotides, the CDR3 is TGTGCCAGCAGTTCTCGTCTTTTCGCCACCGGGGAGCTGTTTTTT. As protein: CASSSRLFATGELFF.